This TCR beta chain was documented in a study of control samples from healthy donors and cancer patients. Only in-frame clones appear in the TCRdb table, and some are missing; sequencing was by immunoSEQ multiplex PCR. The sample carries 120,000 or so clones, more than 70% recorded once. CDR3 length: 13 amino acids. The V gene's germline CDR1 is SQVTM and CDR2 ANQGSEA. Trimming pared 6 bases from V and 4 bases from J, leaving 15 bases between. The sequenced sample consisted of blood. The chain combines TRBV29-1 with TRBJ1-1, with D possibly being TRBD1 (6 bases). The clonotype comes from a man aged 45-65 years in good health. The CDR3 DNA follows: TGCAGCGTCCGCGGGGGGGCTGGCACTGAAGCTTTCTTT. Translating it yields CSVRGGAGTEAFF.